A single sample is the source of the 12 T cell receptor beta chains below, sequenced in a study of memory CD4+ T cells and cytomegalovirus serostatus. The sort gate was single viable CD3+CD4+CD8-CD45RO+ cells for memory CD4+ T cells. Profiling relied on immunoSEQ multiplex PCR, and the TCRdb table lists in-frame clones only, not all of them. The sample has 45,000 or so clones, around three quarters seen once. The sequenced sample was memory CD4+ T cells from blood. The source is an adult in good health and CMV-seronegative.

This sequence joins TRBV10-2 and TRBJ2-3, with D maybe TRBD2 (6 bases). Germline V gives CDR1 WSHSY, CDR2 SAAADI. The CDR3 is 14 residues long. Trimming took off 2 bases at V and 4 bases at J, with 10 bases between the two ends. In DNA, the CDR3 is TGCGCCAGCAGTGAGCAGGGAGGCCCAGATACGCAGTATTTT. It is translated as CASSEQGGPDTQYF.

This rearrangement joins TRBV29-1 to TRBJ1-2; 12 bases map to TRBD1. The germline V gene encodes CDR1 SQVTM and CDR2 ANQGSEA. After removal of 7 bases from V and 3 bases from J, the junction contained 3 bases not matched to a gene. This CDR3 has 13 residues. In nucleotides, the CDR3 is TGCAGCGCTGGGACAGGGGGCGACTATGGCTACACCTTC. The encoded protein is CSAGTGGDYGYTF.

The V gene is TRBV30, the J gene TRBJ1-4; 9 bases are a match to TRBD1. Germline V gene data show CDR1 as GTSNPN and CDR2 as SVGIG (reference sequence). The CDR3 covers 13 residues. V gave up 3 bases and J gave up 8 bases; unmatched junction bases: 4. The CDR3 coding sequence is TGTGCCTGGAGCCGGGACAGGGAAGAAAAACTGTTTTTT. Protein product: CAWSRDREEKLFF.

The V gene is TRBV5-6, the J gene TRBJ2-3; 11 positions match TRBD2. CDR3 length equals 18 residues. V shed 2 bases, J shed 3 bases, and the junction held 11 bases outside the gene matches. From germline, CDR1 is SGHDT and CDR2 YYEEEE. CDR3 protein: CASSFSSSGRRGTDTQYF. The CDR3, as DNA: TGTGCCAGCAGCTTTTCGTCTAGCGGGAGGCGAGGAACAGATACGCAGTATTTT. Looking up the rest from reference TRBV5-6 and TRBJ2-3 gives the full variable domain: DAGVTQSPTHLIKTRGQQVTLRCSPKSGHDTVSWYQQALGQGPQFIFQYYEEEERQRGNFPDRFSGHQFPNYSSELNVNALLLGDSALYLCASSFSSSGRRGTDTQYFGPGTRLTVL.

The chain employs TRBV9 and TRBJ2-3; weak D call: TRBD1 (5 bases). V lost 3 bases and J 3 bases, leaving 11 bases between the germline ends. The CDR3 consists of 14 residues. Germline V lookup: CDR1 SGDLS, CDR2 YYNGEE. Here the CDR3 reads CASSAREGTDTQYF. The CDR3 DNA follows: TGTGCCAGCAGCGCCAGGGAAGGGACAGATACGCAGTATTTT.

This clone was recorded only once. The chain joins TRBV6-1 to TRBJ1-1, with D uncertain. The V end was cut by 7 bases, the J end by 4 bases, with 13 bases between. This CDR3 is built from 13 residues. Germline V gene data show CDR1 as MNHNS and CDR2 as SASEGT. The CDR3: CASKHLESTEAFF. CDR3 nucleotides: TGTGCCAGCAAACATCTGGAATCCACTGAAGCTTTCTTT.

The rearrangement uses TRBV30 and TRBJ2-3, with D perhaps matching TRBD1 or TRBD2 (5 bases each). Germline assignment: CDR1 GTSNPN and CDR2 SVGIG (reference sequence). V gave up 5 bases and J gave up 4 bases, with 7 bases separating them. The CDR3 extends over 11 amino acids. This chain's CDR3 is CAWEGSDTQYF. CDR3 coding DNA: TGTGCCTGGGAGGGGTCAGATACGCAGTATTTT.

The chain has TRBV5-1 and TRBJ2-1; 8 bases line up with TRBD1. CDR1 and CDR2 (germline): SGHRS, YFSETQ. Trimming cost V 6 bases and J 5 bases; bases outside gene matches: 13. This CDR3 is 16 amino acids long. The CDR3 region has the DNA TGCGCCAGCACCGCTTGGATAGGACAGGGTAACAATGAGCAGTTCTTC. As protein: CASTAWIGQGNNEQFF.

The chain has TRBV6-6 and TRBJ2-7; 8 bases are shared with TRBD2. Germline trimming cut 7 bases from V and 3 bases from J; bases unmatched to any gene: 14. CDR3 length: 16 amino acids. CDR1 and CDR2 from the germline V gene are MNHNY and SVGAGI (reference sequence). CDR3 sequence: CASTPSPSGSSYEQYF. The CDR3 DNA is TGTGCCAGCACCCCATCGCCGAGCGGGAGTAGCTACGAGCAGTACTTC.

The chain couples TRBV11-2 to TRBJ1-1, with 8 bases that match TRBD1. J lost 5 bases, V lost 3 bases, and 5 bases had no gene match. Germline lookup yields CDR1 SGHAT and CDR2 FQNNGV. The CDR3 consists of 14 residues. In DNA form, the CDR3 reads TGTGCCAGCAGCTTCCAGGGGGCGCGGACTGAAGCTTTCTTT. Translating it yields CASSFQGARTEAFF.

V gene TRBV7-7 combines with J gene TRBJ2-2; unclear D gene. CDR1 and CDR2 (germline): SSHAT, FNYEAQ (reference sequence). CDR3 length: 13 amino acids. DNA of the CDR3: TGTGCTAGCTCCATCACCTACACCGGGGAGCTGTTTTTT. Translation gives CASSITYTGELFF.

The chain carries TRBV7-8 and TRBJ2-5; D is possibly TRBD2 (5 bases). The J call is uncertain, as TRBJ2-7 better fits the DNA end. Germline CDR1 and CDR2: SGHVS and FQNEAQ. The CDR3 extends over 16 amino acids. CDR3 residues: CASSLGRGRTFYEQYF. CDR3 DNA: TGTGCCAGCAGCTTAGGTCGGGGTCGGACTTTCTACGAGCAGTACTTC.